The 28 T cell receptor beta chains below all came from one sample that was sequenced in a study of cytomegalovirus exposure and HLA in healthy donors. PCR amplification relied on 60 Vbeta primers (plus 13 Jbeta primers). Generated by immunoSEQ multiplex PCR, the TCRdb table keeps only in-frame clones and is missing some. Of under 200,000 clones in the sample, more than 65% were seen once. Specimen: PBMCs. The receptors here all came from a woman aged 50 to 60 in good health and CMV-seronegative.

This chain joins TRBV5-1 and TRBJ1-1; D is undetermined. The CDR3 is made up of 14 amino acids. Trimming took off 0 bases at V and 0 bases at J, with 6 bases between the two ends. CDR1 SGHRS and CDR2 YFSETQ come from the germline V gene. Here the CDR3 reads CASSLGQMNTEAFF. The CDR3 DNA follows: TGCGCCAGCAGCTTGGGCCAGATGAACACTGAAGCTTTCTTT.

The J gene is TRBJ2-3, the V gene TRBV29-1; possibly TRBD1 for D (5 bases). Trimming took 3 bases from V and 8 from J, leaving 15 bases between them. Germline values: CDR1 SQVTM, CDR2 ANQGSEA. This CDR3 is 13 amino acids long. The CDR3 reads CSVEALQGLTQYF. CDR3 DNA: TGCAGCGTTGAGGCCCTCCAGGGTCTTACGCAGTATTTT.

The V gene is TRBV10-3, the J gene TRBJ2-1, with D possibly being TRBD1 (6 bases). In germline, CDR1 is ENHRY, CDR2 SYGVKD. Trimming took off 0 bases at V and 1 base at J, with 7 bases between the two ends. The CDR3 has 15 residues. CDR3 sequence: CAISESRGSYNEQFF. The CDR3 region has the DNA TGTGCCATCAGTGAGTCTAGGGGGTCCTACAATGAGCAGTTCTTC.

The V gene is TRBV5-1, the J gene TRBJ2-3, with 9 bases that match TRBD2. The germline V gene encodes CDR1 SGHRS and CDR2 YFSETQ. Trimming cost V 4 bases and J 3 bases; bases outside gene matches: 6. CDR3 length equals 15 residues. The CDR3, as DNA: TGCGCCAGCAGCCGGACTAGCGATAATACAGATACGCAGTATTTT. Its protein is CASSRTSDNTDTQYF.

The CDR3 reads CASSYNSLALYNEQFF. CDR3 sequence (DNA): TGTGCCAGCAGTTATAATTCACTAGCACTTTACAATGAGCAGTTCTTC. The rearrangement uses TRBV6-5 and TRBJ2-1, with D possibly TRBD2 on 6 matching bases. Germline CDR1 MNHEY, CDR2 SVGAGI. V was pared by 3 bases and J by 4 bases, with 16 bases between. The CDR3 runs 16 residues.

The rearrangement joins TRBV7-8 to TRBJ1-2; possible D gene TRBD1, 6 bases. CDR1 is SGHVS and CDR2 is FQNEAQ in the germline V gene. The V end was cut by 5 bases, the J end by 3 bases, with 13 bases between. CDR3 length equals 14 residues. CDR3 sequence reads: CASSGRDTYYGYTF. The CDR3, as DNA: TGTGCCAGCAGCGGGAGGGACACCTACTATGGCTACACCTTC.

DNA of the CDR3: TGTGCCAGCAGTCCCATTAGAGGAGCGGGAGGGCCCCATGAGCAGTTCTTC. Encoded protein: CASSPIRGAGGPHEQFF. This chain uses TRBV27 with TRBJ2-1; 10 bases align to TRBD2. V gave up 5 bases and J gave up 8 bases; unmatched junction bases: 15. The CDR3 has 17 amino acids. Germline loops: CDR1 MNHEY, CDR2 SMNVEV (reference sequence).

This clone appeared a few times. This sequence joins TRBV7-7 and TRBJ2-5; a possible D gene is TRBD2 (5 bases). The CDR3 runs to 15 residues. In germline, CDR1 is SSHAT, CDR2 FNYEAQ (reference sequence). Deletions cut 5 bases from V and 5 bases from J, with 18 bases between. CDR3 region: CASSPPRGFSETQYF. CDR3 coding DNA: TGTGCCAGCAGCCCCCCCCGGGGATTTTCGGAGACCCAGTACTTC.

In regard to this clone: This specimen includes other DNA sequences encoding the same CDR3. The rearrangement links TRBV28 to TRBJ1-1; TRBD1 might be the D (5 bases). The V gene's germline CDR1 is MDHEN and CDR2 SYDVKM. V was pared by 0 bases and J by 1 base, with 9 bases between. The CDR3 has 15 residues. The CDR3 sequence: CASSLWGQGNTEAFF. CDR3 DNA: TGTGCCAGCAGTTTATGGGGGCAGGGGAACACTGAAGCTTTCTTT.

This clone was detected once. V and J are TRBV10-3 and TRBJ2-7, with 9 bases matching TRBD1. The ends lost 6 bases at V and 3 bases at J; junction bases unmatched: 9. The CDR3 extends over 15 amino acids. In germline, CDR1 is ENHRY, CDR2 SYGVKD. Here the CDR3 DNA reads TGTGCCATCAGGGCGCCGGGACAGGGTTACTACGAGCAGTACTTC. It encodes CAIRAPGQGYYEQYF.

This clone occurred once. For the CDR3, the DNA is TGTGCCAGCAGTCCCCTACCAGGACTAGCGGGTTACTCCTACGAGCAGTACTTC. Protein sequence: CASSPLPGLAGYSYEQYF. V is TRBV28 and J is TRBJ2-7; TRBD2 aligns across 11 bases. CDR1 MDHEN and CDR2 SYDVKM come from the germline V gene. After removal of 5 bases from V and 0 bases from J, the junction contained 12 bases not matched to a gene. The CDR3 has 18 residues.

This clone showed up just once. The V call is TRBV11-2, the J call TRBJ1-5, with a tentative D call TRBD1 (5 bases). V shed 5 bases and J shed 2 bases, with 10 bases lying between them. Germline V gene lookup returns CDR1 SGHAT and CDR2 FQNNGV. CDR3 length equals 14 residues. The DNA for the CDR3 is TGTGCCAGCAGCCAGGACATCCGCAATCAGCCCCAGCATTTT. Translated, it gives CASSQDIRNQPQHF.

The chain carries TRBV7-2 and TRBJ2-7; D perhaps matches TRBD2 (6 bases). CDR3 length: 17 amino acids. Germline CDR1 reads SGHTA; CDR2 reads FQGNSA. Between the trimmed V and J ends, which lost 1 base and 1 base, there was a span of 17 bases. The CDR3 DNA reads TGTGCCAGCAGCTTAGGGTTAGAGGGGAGGAGGTCCTACGAGCAGTACTTC. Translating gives CASSLGLEGRRSYEQYF.

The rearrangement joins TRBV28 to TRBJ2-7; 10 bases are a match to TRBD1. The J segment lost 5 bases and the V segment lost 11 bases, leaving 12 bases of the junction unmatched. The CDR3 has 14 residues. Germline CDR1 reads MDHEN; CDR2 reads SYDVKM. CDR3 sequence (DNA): TGTGCCTCCAACGTGGGGACAGGGGTTAACGAGCAGTACTTC. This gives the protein CASNVGTGVNEQYF.

The CDR3 coding sequence is TGCGCCAGCAGCTTGGGACTATCTGATGGCTACACCTTC. Translated, it gives CASSLGLSDGYTF. This chain uses TRBV5-1 with TRBJ1-2; D is unclear. The CDR3 has 13 residues. V lost 0 bases and J 6 bases, leaving 9 bases between the germline ends. Germline V gene lookup returns CDR1 SGHRS and CDR2 YFSETQ.

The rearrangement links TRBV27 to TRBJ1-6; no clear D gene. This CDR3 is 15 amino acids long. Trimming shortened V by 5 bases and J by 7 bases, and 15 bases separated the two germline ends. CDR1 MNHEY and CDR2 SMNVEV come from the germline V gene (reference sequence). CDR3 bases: TGTGCCAGCAGTCAAAGACCGGGAGCAAATTCACCCCTCCACTTT. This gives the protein CASSQRPGANSPLHF.

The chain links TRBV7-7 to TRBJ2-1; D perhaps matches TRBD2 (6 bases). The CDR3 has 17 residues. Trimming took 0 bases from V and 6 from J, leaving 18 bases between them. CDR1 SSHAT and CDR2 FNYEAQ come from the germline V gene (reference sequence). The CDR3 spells CASSLAGTLRARNEQFF. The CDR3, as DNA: TGTGCCAGCAGCTTAGCGGGGACTCTAAGGGCCCGCAATGAGCAGTTCTTC.

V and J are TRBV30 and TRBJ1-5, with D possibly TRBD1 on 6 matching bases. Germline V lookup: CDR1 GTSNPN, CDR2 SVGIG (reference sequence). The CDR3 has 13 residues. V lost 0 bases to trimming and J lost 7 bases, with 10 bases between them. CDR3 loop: CAWSVGGNQPQHF. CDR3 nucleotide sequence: TGTGCCTGGAGTGTAGGGGGAAACCAGCCCCAGCATTTT.

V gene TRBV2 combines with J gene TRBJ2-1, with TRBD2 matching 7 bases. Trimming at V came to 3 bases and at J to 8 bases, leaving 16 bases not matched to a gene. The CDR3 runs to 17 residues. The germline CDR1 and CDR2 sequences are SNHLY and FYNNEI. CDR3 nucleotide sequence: TGTGCCAGCAGTGAGTCGGCGGGAGCAACACGACGGCATGAGCAGTTCTTC. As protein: CASSESAGATRRHEQFF.

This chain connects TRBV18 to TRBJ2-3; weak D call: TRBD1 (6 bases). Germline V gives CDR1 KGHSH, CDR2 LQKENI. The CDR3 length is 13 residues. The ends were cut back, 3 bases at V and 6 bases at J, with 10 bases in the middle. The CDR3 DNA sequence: TGTGCCAGCTCACCCGACAGGCGGGATACGCAGTATTTT. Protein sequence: CASSPDRRDTQYF.

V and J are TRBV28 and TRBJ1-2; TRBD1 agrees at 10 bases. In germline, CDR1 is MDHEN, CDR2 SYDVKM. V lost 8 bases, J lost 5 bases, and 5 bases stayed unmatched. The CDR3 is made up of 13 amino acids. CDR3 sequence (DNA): TGTGCCAGCTTCGACAGGGGGCCATATGGCTACACCTTC. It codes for CASFDRGPYGYTF.

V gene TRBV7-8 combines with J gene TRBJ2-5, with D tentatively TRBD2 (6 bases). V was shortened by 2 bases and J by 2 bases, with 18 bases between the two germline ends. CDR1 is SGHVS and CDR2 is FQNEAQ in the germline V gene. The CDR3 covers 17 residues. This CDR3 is CASSLRPRRTTQETQYF. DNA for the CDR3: TGTGCCAGCAGCTTACGCCCGCGGCGGACTACACAAGAGACCCAGTACTTC.

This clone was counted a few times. The DNA for the CDR3 is TGTGCCAGCAGTGCACAGGATACCTCCTACAATGAGCAGTTCTTC. Translated: CASSAQDTSYNEQFF. The chain couples TRBV6-1 to TRBJ2-1; D might be TRBD1 (5 bases). The CDR3 spans 15 residues. The V end lost 4 bases, the J end lost 0 bases, and 10 bases lay between the germline ends. Germline assignment: CDR1 MNHNS and CDR2 SASEGT.

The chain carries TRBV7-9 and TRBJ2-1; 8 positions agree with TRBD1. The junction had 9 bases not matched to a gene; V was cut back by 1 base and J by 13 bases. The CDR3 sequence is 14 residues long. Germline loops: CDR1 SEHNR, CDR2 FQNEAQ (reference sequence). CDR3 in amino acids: CASSLEGTTGAQFF. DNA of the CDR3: TGTGCCAGCAGCTTAGAGGGAACGACAGGGGCACAGTTCTTC.

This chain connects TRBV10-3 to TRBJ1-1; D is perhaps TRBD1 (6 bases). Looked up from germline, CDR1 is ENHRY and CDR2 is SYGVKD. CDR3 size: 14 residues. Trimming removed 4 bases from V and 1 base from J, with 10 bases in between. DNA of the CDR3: TGTGCCATCAGTGGTGGACAGACGAACACTGAAGCTTTCTTT. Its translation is CAISGGQTNTEAFF.

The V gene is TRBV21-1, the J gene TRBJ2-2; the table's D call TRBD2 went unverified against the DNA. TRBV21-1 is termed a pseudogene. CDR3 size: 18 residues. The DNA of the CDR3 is TGTGCCAGCAGCAAATCCGGCGGGGGCCGACTGAACACCGGGGAGCTGTTTTTT. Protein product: CASSKSGGGRLNTGELFF.

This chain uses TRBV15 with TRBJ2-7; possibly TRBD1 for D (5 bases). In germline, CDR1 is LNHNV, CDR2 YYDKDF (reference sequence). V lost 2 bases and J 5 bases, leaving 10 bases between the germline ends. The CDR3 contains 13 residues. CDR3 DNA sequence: TGTGCCACCAGCAGAAATACAGGCCACGAGCAGTACTTC. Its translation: CATSRNTGHEQYF.

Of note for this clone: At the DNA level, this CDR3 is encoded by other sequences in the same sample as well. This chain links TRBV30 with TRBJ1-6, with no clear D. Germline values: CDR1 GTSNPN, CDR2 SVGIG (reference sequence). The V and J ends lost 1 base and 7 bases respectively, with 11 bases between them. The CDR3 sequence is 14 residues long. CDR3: CAWSDSYLNSPLHF. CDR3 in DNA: TGTGCCTGGAGTGACAGCTACCTGAATTCACCCCTCCACTTT.